This TCR beta chain was identified during a study of tumour-infiltrating T cells in Burkitt lymphoma. Whole-study context: The Burkitt lymphoma cohort spanned all epidemiological subtypes.

Profiling relied on immunoSEQ multiplex PCR, and the TCRdb table lists in-frame clones only, not all of them. The sample has about 640 clones; approximately 79% are singletons. This clone was observed a few times. Per the germline V gene, CDR1 is SEHNR and CDR2 is FQNEAQ (reference sequence). The CDR3 runs to 15 residues. V shed 3 bases, J shed 7 bases, and the junction held 4 bases outside the gene matches. V and J are TRBV7-9 and TRBJ2-1, with 12 bases that match TRBD2. The specimen was tumor tissue. This sequence originates from a human donor with Burkitt lymphoma. Here the CDR3 DNA reads TGTGCCAGCAGCTTCCTAGCGGGGGGGATGAATGAGCAGTTCTTC. Its translation is CASSFLAGGMNEQFF.